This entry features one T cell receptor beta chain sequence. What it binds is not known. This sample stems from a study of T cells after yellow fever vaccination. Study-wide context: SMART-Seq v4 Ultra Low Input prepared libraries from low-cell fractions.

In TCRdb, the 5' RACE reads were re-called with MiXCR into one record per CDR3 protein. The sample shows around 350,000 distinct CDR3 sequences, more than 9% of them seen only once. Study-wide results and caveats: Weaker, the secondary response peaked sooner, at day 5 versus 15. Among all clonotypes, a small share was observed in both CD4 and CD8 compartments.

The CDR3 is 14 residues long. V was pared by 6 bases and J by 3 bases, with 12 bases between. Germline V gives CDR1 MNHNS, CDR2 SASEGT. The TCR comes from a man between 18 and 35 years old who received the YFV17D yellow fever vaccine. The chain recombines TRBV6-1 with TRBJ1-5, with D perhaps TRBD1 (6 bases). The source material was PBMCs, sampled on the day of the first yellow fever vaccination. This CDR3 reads CASRDQGTNQPQHF. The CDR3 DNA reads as TGTGCCAGCAGGGACCAGGGGACCAATCAGCCCCAGCATTTT.